The text below deals with one T cell receptor beta chain. What it recognizes is unknown. Only in-frame clones appear in the TCRdb table, and some are missing; sequencing was by immunoSEQ multiplex PCR. The table includes some 310,000 clones, roughly 86% detected once. CDR3 length: 14 residues. The germline V gene encodes CDR1 KGHSH and CDR2 LQKENI. Trimming shortened V by 2 bases and J by 4 bases, and 9 bases separated the two germline ends. The data were obtained in a study of cytomegalovirus exposure and HLA in healthy donors. Study as a whole: The 120 or so validation repertoires were produced on the same platform as the roughly 690 repertoires of the first cohort. This was reported in a later analysis. General observations from the study: According to the study, 160 or so TCR beta chains were cytomegalovirus-associated.

Sequenced input: PBMCs. The source is a man aged 25 to 40 in good health and CMV-seronegative. The chain combines TRBV18 with TRBJ1-5; D remains ambiguous. The CDR3 coding sequence is TGTGCCAGCTCACCAGGTGAGATAAATCAGCCCCAGCATTTT. It codes for CASSPGEINQPQHF.